The clone carrying this T cell receptor (beta chain) was found once. Antigen: not known. This sample stems from a study of T cells in localized non-small cell lung cancer. Whole-study results and caveats: Among the top 100 tumor clones, a median 57 appeared in adjacent lung. Uninvolved adjacent lung had more T cell clonality than any other tissue, topping tumor. Because only a single region of the tumor was sequenced, heterogeneity remains possible. Greater T cell density in blood accompanied longer overall survival.

Germline CDR1 reads LNHDA; CDR2 reads SQIVND (reference sequence). The J segment lost 7 bases and the V segment lost 3 bases, leaving 8 bases of the junction unmatched. This CDR3 is 14 amino acids long. The repertoire was sequenced with immunoSEQ multiplex PCR; TCRdb's copy has only in-frame clones and lacks some. Of nearly 11,000 clones in the sample, 75% to 85% were seen once. The material sequenced was peripheral blood mononuclear cells, taken before any cancer treatment. The sequence came from a female donor over 55 with stage II lung adenocarcinoma. V gene TRBV19 combines with J gene TRBJ1-2, with TRBD1 matching 7 bases. The CDR3 protein is CASSMLNRGFGYTF. CDR3 sequence (DNA): TGTGCCAGTAGTATGTTGAACAGGGGTTTTGGCTACACCTTC.